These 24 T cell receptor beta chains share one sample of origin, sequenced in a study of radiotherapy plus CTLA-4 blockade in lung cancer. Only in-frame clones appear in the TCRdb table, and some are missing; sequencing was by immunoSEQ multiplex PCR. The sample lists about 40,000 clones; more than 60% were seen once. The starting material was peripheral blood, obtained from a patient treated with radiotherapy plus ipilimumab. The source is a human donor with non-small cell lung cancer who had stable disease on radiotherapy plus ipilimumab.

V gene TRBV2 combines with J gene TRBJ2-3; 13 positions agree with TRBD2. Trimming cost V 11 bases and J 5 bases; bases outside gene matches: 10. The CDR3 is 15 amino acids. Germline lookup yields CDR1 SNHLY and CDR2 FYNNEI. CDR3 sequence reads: CAVRQLAGGEDTQYF. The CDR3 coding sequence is TGTGCCGTACGCCAACTAGCGGGGGGGGAAGATACGCAGTATTTT.

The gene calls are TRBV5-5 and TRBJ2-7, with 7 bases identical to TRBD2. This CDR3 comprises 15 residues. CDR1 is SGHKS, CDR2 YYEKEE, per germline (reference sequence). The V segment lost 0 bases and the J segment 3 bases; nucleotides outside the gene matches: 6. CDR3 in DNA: TGTGCCAGCAGCTTGGCATCGGGGGGACTCTACGAGCAGTACTTC. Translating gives CASSLASGGLYEQYF.

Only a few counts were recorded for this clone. In DNA, the CDR3 is TGCGCCAGTAAGCAGGGGTCACAGGGGGCGTCTGGAAACACCATATATTTT. This translates into CASKQGSQGASGNTIYF. The V call is TRBV5-1, the J call TRBJ1-3; 9 bases fit TRBD1. This CDR3 is built from 17 residues. Germline assignment: CDR1 SGHRS and CDR2 YFSETQ. Trimming cost V 8 bases and J 1 base; bases outside gene matches: 13. Drawing the rest from reference TRBV5-1 and TRBJ1-3, the complete variable domain is KAGVTQTPRYLIKTRGQQVTLSCSPISGHRSVSWYQQTPGQGLQFLFEYFSETQRNKGNFPGRFSGRQFSNSRSEMNVSTLELGDSALYLCASKQGSQGASGNTIYFGEGSWLTVV.

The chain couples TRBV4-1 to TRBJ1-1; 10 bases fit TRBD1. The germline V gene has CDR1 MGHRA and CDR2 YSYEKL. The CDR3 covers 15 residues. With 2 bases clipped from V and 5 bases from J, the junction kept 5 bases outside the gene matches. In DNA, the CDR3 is TGCGCCAGCAGCCAATTGGGGACAGGGGTTACTGAAGCTTTCTTT. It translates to CASSQLGTGVTEAFF.

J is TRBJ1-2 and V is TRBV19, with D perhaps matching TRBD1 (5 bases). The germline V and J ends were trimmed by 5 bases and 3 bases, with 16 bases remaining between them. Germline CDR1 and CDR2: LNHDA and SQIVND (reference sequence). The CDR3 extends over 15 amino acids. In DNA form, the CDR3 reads TGTGCCAGTAGTTTCCCCCGGGGGGATTACTATGGCTACACCTTC. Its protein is CASSFPRGDYYGYTF. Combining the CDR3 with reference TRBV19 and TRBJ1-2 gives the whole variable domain DGGITQSPKYLFRKEGQNVTLSCEQNLNHDAMYWYRQDPGQGLRLIYYSQIVNDFQKGDIAEGYSVSREKKESFPLTVTSAQKNPTAFYLCASSFPRGDYYGYTFGSGTRLTVV.

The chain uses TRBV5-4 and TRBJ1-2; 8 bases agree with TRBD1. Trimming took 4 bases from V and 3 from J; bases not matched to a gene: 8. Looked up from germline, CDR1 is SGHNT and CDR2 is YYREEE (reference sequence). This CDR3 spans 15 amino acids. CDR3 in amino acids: CASSPATGADYGYTF. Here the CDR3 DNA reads TGTGCCAGCAGCCCCGCGACAGGGGCGGACTATGGCTACACCTTC.

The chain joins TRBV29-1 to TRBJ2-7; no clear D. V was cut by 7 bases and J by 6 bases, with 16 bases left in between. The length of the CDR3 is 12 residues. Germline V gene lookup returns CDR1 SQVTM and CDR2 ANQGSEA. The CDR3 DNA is TGCAGCGGGGTAAAAGGCTCGGGCGAGCAGTACTTC. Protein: CSGVKGSGEQYF.

This CDR3 is CASSLVSGERETQYF. For the CDR3, the DNA is TGTGCCAGCAGCTTGGTGTCGGGGGAGAGGGAGACCCAGTACTTC. The rearrangement links TRBV5-6 to TRBJ2-5; D may be TRBD2 (6 bases). The CDR3 has 15 amino acids. The ends were cut back, 0 bases at V and 5 bases at J, with 14 bases in the middle. Germline CDR1 SGHDT, CDR2 YYEEEE.

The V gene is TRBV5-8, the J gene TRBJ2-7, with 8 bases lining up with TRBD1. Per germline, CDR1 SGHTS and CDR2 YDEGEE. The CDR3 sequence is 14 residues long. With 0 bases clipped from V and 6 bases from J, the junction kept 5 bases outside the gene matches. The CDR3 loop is CASSLGQGKGEQYF. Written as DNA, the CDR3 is TGTGCCAGCAGCTTGGGACAGGGGAAAGGCGAGCAGTACTTC.

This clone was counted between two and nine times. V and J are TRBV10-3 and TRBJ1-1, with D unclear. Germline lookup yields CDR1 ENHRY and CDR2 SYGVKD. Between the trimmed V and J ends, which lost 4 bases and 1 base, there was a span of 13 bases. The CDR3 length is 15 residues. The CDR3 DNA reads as TGTGCCATCAGTGCCCCGGGCGGGTCGAACACTGAAGCTTTCTTT. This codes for CAISAPGGSNTEAFF.

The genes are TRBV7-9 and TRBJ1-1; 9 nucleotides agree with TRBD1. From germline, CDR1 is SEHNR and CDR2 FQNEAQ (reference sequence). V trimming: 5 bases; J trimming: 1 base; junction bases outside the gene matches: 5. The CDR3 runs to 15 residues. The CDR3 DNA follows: TGTGCCAGCAGCCGACGGACAGGGGCGAACACTGAAGCTTTCTTT. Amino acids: CASSRRTGANTEAFF.

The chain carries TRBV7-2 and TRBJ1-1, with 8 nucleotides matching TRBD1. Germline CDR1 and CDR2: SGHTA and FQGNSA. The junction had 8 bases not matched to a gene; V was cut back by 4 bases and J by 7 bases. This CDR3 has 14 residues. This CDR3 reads CASSYTLGQDEAFF. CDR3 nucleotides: TGTGCCAGCAGCTACACCCTGGGACAGGATGAAGCTTTCTTT. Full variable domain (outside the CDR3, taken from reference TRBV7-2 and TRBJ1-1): GAGVSQSPSNKVTEKGKDVELRCDPISGHTALYWYRQSLGQGLEFLIYFQGNSAPDKSGLPSDRFSAERTGGSVSTLTIQRTQQEDSAVYLCASSYTLGQDEAFFGQGTRLTVV.

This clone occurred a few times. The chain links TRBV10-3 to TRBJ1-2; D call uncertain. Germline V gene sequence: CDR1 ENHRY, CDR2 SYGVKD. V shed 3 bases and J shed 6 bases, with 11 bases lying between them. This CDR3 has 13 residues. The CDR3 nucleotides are TGTGCCATCAGTGATTTCGCTACTGATGGCTACACCTTC. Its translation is CAISDFATDGYTF.

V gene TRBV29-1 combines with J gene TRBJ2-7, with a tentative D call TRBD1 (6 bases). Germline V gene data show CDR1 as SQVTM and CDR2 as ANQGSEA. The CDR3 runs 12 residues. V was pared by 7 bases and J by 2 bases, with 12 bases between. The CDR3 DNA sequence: TGCAGCGCCGCCTGGGGGCCCTACGAGCAGTACTTC. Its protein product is CSAAWGPYEQYF.

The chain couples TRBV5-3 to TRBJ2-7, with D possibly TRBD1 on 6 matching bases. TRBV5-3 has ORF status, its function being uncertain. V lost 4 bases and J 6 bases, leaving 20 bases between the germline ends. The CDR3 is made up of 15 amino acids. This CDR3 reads CARSPCTGLLGEQYF. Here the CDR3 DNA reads TGTGCCAGAAGCCCATGTACAGGGCTACTAGGCGAGCAGTACTTC.

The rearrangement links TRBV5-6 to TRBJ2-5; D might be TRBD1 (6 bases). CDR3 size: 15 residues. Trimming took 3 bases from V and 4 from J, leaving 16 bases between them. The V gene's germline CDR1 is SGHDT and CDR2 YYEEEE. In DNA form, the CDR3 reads TGTGCCAGCAGCTCGTTAAGGCAGGGGTCAGAGACCCAGTACTTC. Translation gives CASSSLRQGSETQYF.

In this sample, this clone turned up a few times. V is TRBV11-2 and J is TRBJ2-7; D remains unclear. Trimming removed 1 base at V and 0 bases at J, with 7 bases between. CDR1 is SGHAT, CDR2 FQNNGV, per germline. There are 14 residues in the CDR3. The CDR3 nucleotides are TGTGCCAGCAGCTTAGGGCAAGTCTCCTACGAGCAGTACTTC. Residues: CASSLGQVSYEQYF.

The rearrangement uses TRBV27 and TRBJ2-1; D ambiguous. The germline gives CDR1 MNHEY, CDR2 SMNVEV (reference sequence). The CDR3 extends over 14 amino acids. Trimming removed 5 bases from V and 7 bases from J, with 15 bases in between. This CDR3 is CASSQRWPGNEQFF. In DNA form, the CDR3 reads TGTGCCAGCAGTCAGCGTTGGCCTGGAAATGAGCAGTTCTTC.

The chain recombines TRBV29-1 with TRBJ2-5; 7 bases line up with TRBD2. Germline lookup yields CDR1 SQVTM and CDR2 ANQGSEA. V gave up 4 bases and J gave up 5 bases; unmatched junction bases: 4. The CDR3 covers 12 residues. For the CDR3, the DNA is TGCAGCGTTGCGGGGGGTTTGGAGACCCAGTACTTC. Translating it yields CSVAGGLETQYF.

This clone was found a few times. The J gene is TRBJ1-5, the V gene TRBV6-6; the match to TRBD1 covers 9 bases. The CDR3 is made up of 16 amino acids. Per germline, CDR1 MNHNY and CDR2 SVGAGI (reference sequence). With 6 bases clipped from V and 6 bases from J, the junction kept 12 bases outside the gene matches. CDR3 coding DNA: TGTGCCAGCAGCCAATACGGACAGGGGAAGTCTCAGCCCCAGCATTTT. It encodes CASSQYGQGKSQPQHF.

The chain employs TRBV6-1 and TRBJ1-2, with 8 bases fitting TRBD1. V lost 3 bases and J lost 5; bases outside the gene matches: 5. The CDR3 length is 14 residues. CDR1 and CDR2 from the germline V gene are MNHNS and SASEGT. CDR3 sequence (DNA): TGTGCCAGCAGTGACCGGGGACAGGTATATGGCTACACCTTC. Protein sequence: CASSDRGQVYGYTF.

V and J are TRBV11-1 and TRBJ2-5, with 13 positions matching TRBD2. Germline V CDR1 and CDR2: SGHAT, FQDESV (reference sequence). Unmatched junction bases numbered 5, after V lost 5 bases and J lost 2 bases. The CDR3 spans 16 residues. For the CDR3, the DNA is TGTGCCAGCAGCCATGGACTAGCGGGGGAACAAGAGACCCAGTACTTC. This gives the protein CASSHGLAGEQETQYF.

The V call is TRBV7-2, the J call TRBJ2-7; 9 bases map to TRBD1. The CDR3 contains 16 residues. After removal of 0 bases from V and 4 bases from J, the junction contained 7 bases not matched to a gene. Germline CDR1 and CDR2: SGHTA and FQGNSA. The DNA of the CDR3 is TGTGCCAGCAGCTTAGCGGCGGGACAGGGCATTTACGAGCAGTACTTC. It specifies CASSLAAGQGIYEQYF.

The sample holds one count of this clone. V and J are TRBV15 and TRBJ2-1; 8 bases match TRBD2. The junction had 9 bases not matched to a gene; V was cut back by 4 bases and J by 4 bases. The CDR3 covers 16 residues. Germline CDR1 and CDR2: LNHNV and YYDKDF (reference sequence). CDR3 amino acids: CATSKEGTRLYNEQFF. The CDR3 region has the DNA TGTGCCACCAGCAAAGAAGGGACTAGACTTTACAATGAGCAGTTCTTC.